The source of this T cell receptor (beta chain) is a study of T cells in Graves' hyperthyroidism and ophthalmopathy. There are 11 residues in the CDR3. Trimming stripped 3 bases from V and 9 bases from J, with 6 bases between. In germline, CDR1 is MRHNA, CDR2 SNTAGT. RNA transcripts served as the template for amplifying TCR beta CDR3 regions. TCR CDR3 underwent first-round RT-PCR with the HTBI primer set. TCRdb ran MiXCR on the multiplex PCR reads and lists one entry per CDR3 protein. Altogether about 600,000 distinct CDR3 sequences are present, 13% to 15% being singletons, with the ten largest covering roughly 7%.

J is TRBJ2-1 and V is TRBV6-4; D remains ambiguous. This TCR was recovered from a woman between 18 and 30 years old with Graves' ophthalmopathy. Sequenced material: blood. The DNA of the CDR3 is TGTGCCAGCAGTGAACCGTCTGAGCAGTTCTTC. Translated: CASSEPSEQFF.